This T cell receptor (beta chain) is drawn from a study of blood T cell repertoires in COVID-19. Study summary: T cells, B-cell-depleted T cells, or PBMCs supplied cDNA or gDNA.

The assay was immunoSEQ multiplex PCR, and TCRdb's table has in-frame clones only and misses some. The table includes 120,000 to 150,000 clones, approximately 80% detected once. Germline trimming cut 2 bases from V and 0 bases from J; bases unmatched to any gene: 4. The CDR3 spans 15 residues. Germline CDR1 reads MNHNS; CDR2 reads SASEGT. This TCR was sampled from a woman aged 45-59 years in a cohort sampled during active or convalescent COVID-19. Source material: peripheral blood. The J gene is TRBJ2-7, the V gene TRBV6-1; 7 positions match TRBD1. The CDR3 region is CASSENRGYSYEQYF. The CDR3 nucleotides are TGTGCCAGCAGTGAAAACAGGGGATACTCCTACGAGCAGTACTTC.